Below are 17 T cell receptor beta chains sequenced from a single sample in a study of regulatory and conventional T cells in RAG deficiency. TCRdb's copy holds only in-frame clones and misses some; the assay was immunoSEQ multiplex PCR. The table has 25,000 to 30,000 clones, 90% to 95% seen once; the top ten hold 0.15% to 0.2%. Genomic DNA came from blood conventional CD4+ T cells gated CD25-low CD127-high. These data were also filed under a second study, of regulatory T cells. Per that study: The PCR used 52 TRBV and 13 TRBJ primers.

Specimen: CD25- CD4+ T cells sorted from blood. Every receptor here comes from a human donor in good health.

The chain carries TRBV18 and TRBJ2-5; D may be TRBD1 (6 bases). The germline V gene has CDR1 KGHSH and CDR2 LQKENI. Trimming shortened V by 3 bases and J by 2 bases, and 25 bases separated the two germline ends. The CDR3 contains 19 residues. CDR3 loop: CASSPRRTVQGSVQETQYF. The CDR3 DNA sequence: TGTGCCAGCTCACCGCGGAGAACCGTACAGGGCTCGGTTCAAGAGACCCAGTACTTC.

The chain links TRBV5-5 to TRBJ1-5, with TRBD1 as a possible D gene (5 bases). V was trimmed by 0 bases and J by 2 bases, leaving 9 bases between them. Germline CDR1 and CDR2: SGHKS and YYEKEE (reference sequence). The CDR3 runs to 15 residues. The chain's CDR3 is CASSLDQGGNQPQHF. CDR3 nucleotides: TGTGCCAGCAGCTTGGATCAGGGTGGCAATCAGCCCCAGCATTTT.

In regard to this clone: A read error may account for a junction end that differs from germline. The chain couples TRBV6-1 to TRBJ1-4; tentative D call: TRBD1 (5 bases). Germline loops: CDR1 MNHNS, CDR2 SASEGT. The CDR3 has 14 amino acids. Here the CDR3 reads CASSAREATGPILF. CDR3 nucleotides: TGTGCCAGCAGTGCCAGGGAGGCCACGGGACCGATCCTTTTT.

This chain joins TRBV5-5 and TRBJ1-6; possibly TRBD1 for D (6 bases). The V gene lost 4 bases and the J gene lost 6 bases, with 11 bases spanning the gap. The CDR3 spans 14 residues. The germline V gene has CDR1 SGHKS and CDR2 YYEKEE (reference sequence). The DNA of the CDR3 is TGTGCCAGCAGCCCCGGACAGCCTAATTCACCCCTCCACTTT. Amino acid sequence: CASSPGQPNSPLHF.

The gene calls are TRBV6-1 and TRBJ1-2; 7 nucleotides align to TRBD1. The CDR3 runs to 15 residues. Trimming cost V 5 bases and J 0 bases; bases outside gene matches: 6. Germline V CDR1 and CDR2: MNHNS, SASEGT. CDR3 region: CASSPDRAPNYGYTF. For the CDR3, the DNA is TGTGCCAGCAGTCCTGACAGGGCCCCTAACTATGGCTACACCTTC.

This chain connects TRBV7-3 to TRBJ1-1; D remains ambiguous. The germline V gene has CDR1 SGHTA and CDR2 FQGTGA. Trimming took 0 bases from V and 3 from J, leaving 5 bases between them. This CDR3 region has 13 residues. The CDR3 nucleotides read TGTGCCAGCAGCTTAACCCTATACACTGAAGCTTTCTTT. Amino acid sequence: CASSLTLYTEAFF.

The CDR3 DNA follows: TGTGCCAGCAGTCAAGGGGAACGAAGCAATCAGCCCCAGCATTTT. It is translated as CASSQGERSNQPQHF. The rearrangement links TRBV6-6 to TRBJ1-5, with D possibly matching TRBD1 (5 bases). CDR3 length: 15 amino acids. In germline, CDR1 is MNHNY, CDR2 SVGAGI (reference sequence). The V and J ends lost 5 bases and 1 base respectively, with 12 bases between them.

The V and J genes are TRBV6-1 and TRBJ1-1; D gene ambiguous. Germline lookup yields CDR1 MNHNS and CDR2 SASEGT. This CDR3 comprises 14 residues. Trimming removed 8 bases from V and 1 base from J, with 14 bases in between. Written as DNA, the CDR3 is TGTGCCAGCGAATCGCCCAGGCCGAACACTGAAGCTTTCTTT. Amino acid sequence: CASESPRPNTEAFF.

The V and J genes are TRBV6-5 and TRBJ1-1; possible D gene TRBD1, 5 bases. CDR3 length: 14 amino acids. The ends were cut back, 2 bases at V and 1 base at J, with 8 bases in the middle. Germline V gene data show CDR1 as MNHEY and CDR2 as SVGAGI. The CDR3 nucleotides are TGTGCCAGCAGTTACCAGGGAGGGAACACTGAAGCTTTCTTT. Translation: CASSYQGGNTEAFF.

The V call is TRBV6-6, the J call TRBJ1-5; perhaps TRBD1 as D (6 bases). Per the germline V gene, CDR1 is MNHNY and CDR2 is SVGAGI (reference sequence). CDR3 length: 15 amino acids. Deletions cut 2 bases from V and 4 bases from J, with 12 bases between. CDR3 residues: CASSYRQVGNQPQHF. In DNA, the CDR3 is TGTGCCAGCAGTTACCGACAGGTAGGAAATCAGCCCCAGCATTTT.

This chain uses TRBV5-1 with TRBJ2-5, with 7 bases aligning to TRBD1. Trimming took 0 bases from V and 1 from J; bases not matched to a gene: 3. The CDR3 extends over 15 amino acids. CDR1 SGHRS and CDR2 YFSETQ come from the germline V gene. CDR3 sequence reads: CASSLAQGVQETQYF. The CDR3 nucleotides are TGCGCCAGCAGCTTGGCCCAGGGGGTCCAAGAGACCCAGTACTTC.

The chain employs TRBV11-3 and TRBJ2-3, with 10 nucleotides matching TRBD1. Losses at the gene ends were 1 base for V and 4 bases for J; bases not matched to a gene: 2. CDR3 size: 15 residues. Germline-derived CDR1 and CDR2 are SGHNT and YENEEA. CDR3: CASSLGDRGADTQYF. CDR3 nucleotide sequence: TGTGCCAGCAGCTTAGGGGACAGGGGTGCAGATACGCAGTATTTT. Combining the CDR3 with reference TRBV11-3 and TRBJ2-3 gives the whole variable domain EAGVVQSPRYKIIEKKQPVAFWCNPISGHNTLYWYLQNLGQGPELLIRYENEEAVDDSQLPKDRFSAERLKGVDSTLKIQPAELGDSAVYLCASSLGDRGADTQYFGPGTRLTVL.

V usage is TRBV28 and J usage is TRBJ1-3; 7 bases map to TRBD1. Germline lookup yields CDR1 MDHEN and CDR2 SYDVKM. V trimming: 2 bases; J trimming: 1 base; junction bases outside the gene matches: 5. The length of the CDR3 is 16 residues. The CDR3 coding sequence is TGTGCCAGCAGTTTAGGAAGACAGGGTTCTGGAAACACCATATATTTT. Translating it yields CASSLGRQGSGNTIYF. Full variable domain (remainder filled in from reference TRBV28 and TRBJ1-3): DVKVTQSSRYLVKRTGEKVFLECVQDMDHENMFWYRQDPGLGLRLIYFSYDVKMKEKGDIPEGYSVSREKKERFSLILESASTNQTSMYLCASSLGRQGSGNTIYFGEGSWLTVV.

This sequence joins TRBV11-3 and TRBJ1-1, with D perhaps TRBD1 (6 bases). CDR1 is SGHNT, CDR2 YENEEA, per germline. The CDR3 spans 15 residues. V gave up 6 bases and J gave up 2 bases, with 16 bases separating them. CDR3: CASSSSLRGNTEAFF. As DNA, the CDR3 is TGTGCCAGCAGTTCATCGCTCAGGGGCAACACTGAAGCTTTCTTT.

The rearrangement links TRBV11-3 to TRBJ1-2; TRBD1 matches at 7 bases. Looked up from germline, CDR1 is SGHNT and CDR2 is YENEEA. The J segment lost 1 base and the V segment lost 6 bases, leaving 5 bases of the junction unmatched. This CDR3 has 14 residues. CDR3 protein: CASRRTGLNYGYTF. The CDR3 nucleotides are TGTGCCAGCAGACGGACAGGACTTAACTATGGCTACACCTTC.

This chain uses TRBV19 with TRBJ1-5; 7 bases align to TRBD1. Germline lookup yields CDR1 LNHDA and CDR2 SQIVND (reference sequence). This CDR3 has 13 amino acids. After removal of 6 bases from V and 2 bases from J, the junction contained 1 base not matched to a gene. The CDR3 spells CASSGTGNQPQHF. For the CDR3, the DNA is TGTGCCAGTAGCGGGACAGGCAATCAGCCCCAGCATTTT.

This chain connects TRBV27 to TRBJ1-5, with D perhaps matching TRBD1 (5 bases). Germline assignment: CDR1 MNHEY and CDR2 SMNVEV (reference sequence). The CDR3 totals 16 residues. V lost 3 bases to trimming and J lost 7 bases, with 19 bases between them. For the CDR3, the DNA is TGTGCCAGCAGTTTCGGCACAGTTAGGGGAGGACAGCCCCAGCATTTT. The encoded protein is CASSFGTVRGGQPQHF.